The 10 T cell receptor beta chains in this list originate from one sample, sequenced in a study of T cell clones after liver transplantation. Method: immunoSEQ multiplex PCR; TCRdb's copy keeps in-frame clones and lacks some. The profile shows tens of thousands of clones, roughly nine tenths of them singletons. The input for sequencing was CD4+ T cells from blood, taken before liver transplant. The receptors shown here come from a human donor who received a liver transplant.

The chain recombines TRBV9 with TRBJ2-2; either TRBD1 or TRBD2 may supply D (5 bases each). V was pared by 0 bases and J by 4 bases, with 19 bases between. The CDR3 runs to 18 residues. Germline loops: CDR1 SGDLS, CDR2 YYNGEE. The CDR3 reads CASSVARGGAELTGELFF. DNA for the CDR3: TGTGCCAGCAGCGTAGCTCGTGGGGGAGCGGAACTCACCGGGGAGCTGTTTTTT.

The chain uses TRBV20-1 and TRBJ1-2; unclear D gene. The CDR3 length is 11 residues. CDR1 and CDR2 (germline): DFQATT, SNEGSKA (reference sequence). The V and J ends lost 0 bases and 8 bases respectively, with 7 bases between them. The CDR3 sequence is CSARDRAGYTF. CDR3 nucleotide sequence: TGCAGTGCTAGAGATCGGGCCGGCTACACCTTC.

The chain carries TRBV28 and TRBJ2-4, with D possibly called TRBD1 or TRBD2 (5 bases each). CDR1 and CDR2 from the germline V gene are MDHEN and SYDVKM. Trimming shortened V by 7 bases and J by 6 bases, and 16 bases separated the two germline ends. The CDR3 has 14 residues. Written as DNA, the CDR3 is TGTGCCAGCACCTTGGAACTAGGGGTAAACATTCAGTACTTC. This sequence encodes CASTLELGVNIQYF.

This clone was seen just once. V and J are TRBV19 and TRBJ1-5, with D maybe TRBD1 (5 bases). The V end was cut by 5 bases, the J end by 3 bases, with 14 bases between. Per germline, CDR1 LNHDA and CDR2 SQIVND (reference sequence). The CDR3 is made up of 15 amino acids. CDR3 DNA sequence: TGTGCCAGTAGTCGCCAGGGATTGAACAATCAGCCCCAGCATTTT. This codes for CASSRQGLNNQPQHF.

V gene TRBV28 combines with J gene TRBJ2-5; TRBD2 agrees at 11 bases. Germline CDR1 reads MDHEN; CDR2 reads SYDVKM. This CDR3 spans 17 amino acids. Trimming took 6 bases from V and 5 from J; bases not matched to a gene: 14. The CDR3 sequence: CASSLIAGGLLRETQYF. The CDR3 coding sequence is TGTGCCAGCAGCTTGATAGCGGGAGGGCTTCTACGGGAGACCCAGTACTTC.

The chain recombines TRBV30 with TRBJ2-1, with TRBD2 identical over 13 bases. The ends lost 7 bases at V and 5 bases at J; junction bases unmatched: 2. The germline gives CDR1 GTSNPN, CDR2 SVGIG (reference sequence). The CDR3 spans 13 residues. The CDR3 sequence: CAFGLAGDNEQFF. The CDR3 bases are TGTGCCTTCGGACTAGCGGGAGACAATGAGCAGTTCTTC.

The chain recombines TRBV18 with TRBJ2-7, with 7 bases identical to TRBD2. CDR3 length: 14 amino acids. With V trimmed by 5 bases and J by 7 bases, 11 bases remained unmatched. The V gene's germline CDR1 is KGHSH and CDR2 LQKENI. This CDR3 reads CASSTGRQREEQYF. CDR3 nucleotide sequence: TGTGCCAGCTCAACCGGGAGGCAGAGGGAGGAGCAGTACTTC.

The J gene is TRBJ2-7, the V gene TRBV19, with 8 bases aligning to TRBD2. Trimming removed 3 bases from V and 2 bases from J; junction bases left unmatched: 6. From germline, CDR1 is LNHDA and CDR2 SQIVND (reference sequence). The CDR3 covers 15 residues. CDR3 bases: TGTGCCAGTAGTATGCCTAGCGGGCCACCCTACGAGCAGTACTTC. It encodes CASSMPSGPPYEQYF.

The chain recombines TRBV7-8 with TRBJ1-3; no reliable D call. Germline CDR1 reads SGHVS; CDR2 reads FQNEAQ. Trimming removed 5 bases from V and 0 bases from J, with 14 bases in between. There are 16 residues in the CDR3. For the CDR3, the DNA is TGTGCCAGCAGCCCCTTTACCGGGAGCTCTGGAAACACCATATATTTT. This codes for CASSPFTGSSGNTIYF. The full variable domain, in which reference TRBV7-8 and TRBJ1-3 provide the parts outside the CDR3, is GAGVSQSPRYKVAKRGQDVALRCDPISGHVSLFWYQQALGQGPEFLTYFQNEAQLDKSGLPSDRFFAERPEGSVSTLKIQRTQQEDSAVYLCASSPFTGSSGNTIYFGEGSWLTVV.

The V and J genes are TRBV9 and TRBJ2-1; 8 positions match TRBD2. Germline V CDR1 and CDR2: SGDLS, YYNGEE. Trimming at V came to 0 bases and at J to 5 bases, leaving 1 base not matched to a gene. This CDR3 is built from 14 residues. For the CDR3, the DNA is TGTGCCAGCAGCGTAGCGGGAGGGAACAATGAGCAGTTCTTC. Its translation: CASSVAGGNNEQFF.